Below, one T cell receptor beta chain is given with its context. This CDR3 is also generated by other DNA sequences in the sample. CDR1 is SGHTA and CDR2 is FQGNSA in the germline V gene. The CDR3 covers 11 residues. V lost 5 bases and J lost 2, with 4 bases in between. Using immunoSEQ multiplex PCR, the repertoire was profiled, and TCRdb retains in-frame clones only, with some absent. This table has under 250,000 clones, around 86% appearing once. The data are from a study of blood T cell repertoires in COVID-19. Sequencing used peripheral blood. This chain joins TRBV7-2 and TRBJ2-7; the D is unclear. The clonotype comes from a man in his 60s who had recovered from COVID-19. The CDR3 loop is CASSPAYEQYF. The CDR3 nucleotides are TGTGCCAGCAGCCCCGCCTACGAGCAGTACTTC.